Below are 6 T cell receptor beta chains sequenced from a single sample in a study of blood T cell repertoires in COVID-19. Using immunoSEQ multiplex PCR, the repertoire was profiled, and TCRdb retains in-frame clones only, with some absent. The data contain roughly 100,000 clones, about four fifths of them seen just once; the ten biggest clones take up 15% to 19%. The sequencing input was peripheral blood. Receptors originate from a woman aged 80 or over with acute or convalescent COVID-19.

The chain has TRBV5-1 and TRBJ2-7; D is undetermined. This CDR3 contains 11 residues. Germline CDR1 SGHRS, CDR2 YFSETQ. V gave up 2 bases and J gave up 5 bases, with 5 bases separating them. CDR3 protein: CASSLQHEQYF. Written as DNA, the CDR3 is TGCGCCAGCAGCTTACAGCACGAGCAGTACTTC.

The chain uses TRBV24-1 and TRBJ2-5; D uncertain. Deletions cut 4 bases from V and 2 bases from J, with 4 bases between. The CDR3 runs 12 residues. In germline, CDR1 is KGHDR, CDR2 SFDVKD. CDR3 protein: CATSDTQETQYF. The CDR3 nucleotides are TGTGCCACCAGTGACACACAAGAGACCCAGTACTTC.

V is TRBV5-4 and J is TRBJ1-1; 9 bases are shared with TRBD1. The CDR3 length is 15 residues. V lost 6 bases and J lost 4; bases outside the gene matches: 10. The germline gives CDR1 SGHNT, CDR2 YYREEE (reference sequence). CDR3 sequence: CASMRDRELFTEAFF. The CDR3 DNA reads as TGTGCCAGCATGCGGGACAGGGAATTGTTCACTGAAGCTTTCTTT.

This clone was observed many times. This chain links TRBV2 with TRBJ1-6, with D uncertain. V lost 7 bases and J lost 6, with 10 bases in between. The germline CDR1 and CDR2 sequences are SNHLY and FYNNEI. This CDR3 has 13 residues. In DNA, the CDR3 is TGTGCCAGCAAACGAGGGTCTAATTCACCCCTCCACTTT. Amino acids: CASKRGSNSPLHF.

The CDR3 loop reads CARIGVAHNNEQFF. CDR3 coding DNA: TGTGCCAGAATCGGGGTAGCTCATAACAATGAGCAGTTCTTC. The genes are TRBV5-3 and TRBJ2-1, with D maybe TRBD2 (5 bases). TRBV5-3 is placed among ORFs of uncertain function. The CDR3 has 14 residues. Trimming cost V 6 bases and J 5 bases, with 15 bases left between them.

The chain recombines TRBV7-9 with TRBJ2-3; TRBD1 matches 8 bases. J was trimmed by 3 bases and V by 0 bases; bases with no gene match: 8. This CDR3 is 17 amino acids long. The V gene's germline CDR1 is SEHNR and CDR2 FQNEAQ (reference sequence). The CDR3 nucleotides read TGTGCCAGCAGCTTAGCGAACAGGGGGTTGATGACAGATACGCAGTATTTT. This gives the protein CASSLANRGLMTDTQYF.